This TCR beta chain was identified in a study of blood T cells in healthy people across ages. Findings of the study overall: In long-lived donors, naive CD4+ cell counts and diversity exceeded those of aged donors.

A word on this clonotype: Its antigen is currently unknown.

A sample-barcoded 5' primer and a J-beta primer mix were used in a second PCR of about 7 to 12 cycles. Through a template-switch adaptor with 12 random nucleotides, each cDNA molecule received a tag. Sequencing yielded, for each sample, at least 3 million paired-end reads carrying CDR3. TCRdb processed the 5' RACE reads anew with MiXCR; each CDR3 protein has one entry. The sample yields fewer than 1 million distinct CDR3 sequences, around 42% seen once. There are 16 residues in the CDR3. V lost 7 bases, J lost 0 bases, and 8 bases stayed unmatched. Sequenced sample: blood. The gene calls are TRBV12-3 or TRBV12-4 and TRBJ2-1, with 8 positions matching TRBD2. The sequence was collected from a man in his 60s in good health. CDR3 sequence reads: CASTPIAGPSYNEQFF. DNA for the CDR3: TGTGCCAGCACCCCAATAGCGGGACCCTCCTACAATGAGCAGTTCTTC.